These 32 T cell receptor beta chains were all obtained from the same sample, sequenced in a study of blood T cell repertoires in COVID-19 (dated by TCRdb to about 2020). Library generation was performed with the immunoSEQ multiplex PCR assay. TCRdb carries this immuneACCESS record with in-frame sequences only. Its versions omit some clonotypes, under half of them owing to an unresolved V gene in the studies checked, with the rest unexplained. In all, the sample holds 250,000 to 350,000 clones, and 87% of those were seen once. Around 9% of the sample lies in the top ten. Sequenced: PBMCs or T cells enriched from blood (not recorded which). These receptors came from a woman in her late teens or twenties who had recovered from COVID-19.

This sequence joins TRBV5-1 and TRBJ1-2; 12 positions match TRBD1. The CDR3 covers 17 residues. CDR1 is SGHRS and CDR2 is YFSETQ in the germline V gene. V lost 2 bases and J lost 6; bases outside the gene matches: 11. CDR3 sequence reads: CASSFAGTGGSVDGYTF. CDR3 nucleotides: TGCGCCAGCAGCTTTGCCGGGACAGGGGGCAGTGTGGATGGCTACACCTTC.

This clone was seen only once. The chain has TRBV2 and TRBJ2-3; 11 bases are shared with TRBD2. The germline CDR1 and CDR2 sequences are SNHLY and FYNNEI. CDR3 length: 16 residues. V shed 2 bases and J 2 bases; nucleotides not matched to a gene: 3. The CDR3 loop is CASSENSGGATDTQYF. The CDR3 DNA follows: TGTGCCAGCAGTGAAAATAGCGGGGGGGCCACAGATACGCAGTATTTT. Full variable domain (rest looked up from reference TRBV2 and TRBJ2-3): EPEVTQTPSHQVTQMGQEVILRCVPISNHLYFYWYRQILGQKVEFLVSFYNNEISEKSEIFDDQFSVERPDGSNFTLKIRSTKLEDSAMYFCASSENSGGATDTQYFGPGTRLTVL.

The chain carries TRBV5-5 and TRBJ2-2; 7 nucleotides agree with TRBD1. The CDR3 sequence is 14 residues long. Germline trimming cut 9 bases from V and 6 bases from J; bases unmatched to any gene: 11. CDR1 and CDR2 from the germline V gene are SGHKS and YYEKEE (reference sequence). As DNA, the CDR3 is TGTGCCACCCAAGGAACAGGGGTCTCCGGGGAGCTGTTTTTT. Its protein is CATQGTGVSGELFF.

The genes are TRBV7-9 and TRBJ2-7, with 8 nucleotides matching TRBD1. Germline CDR1 SEHNR, CDR2 FQNEAQ (reference sequence). The CDR3 totals 13 residues. V dropped 2 bases and J dropped 6; count of bases not matched to a gene: 3. CDR3: CASSLQGAGEQYF. The CDR3 nucleotides read TGTGCCAGCAGCTTACAGGGGGCAGGCGAGCAGTACTTC.

Here the CDR3 reads CASSLTRDSQGGNEQYF. The DNA for the CDR3 is TGCGCCAGCAGCTTGACCCGGGACAGCCAGGGAGGCAACGAGCAGTACTTC. This chain joins TRBV5-1 and TRBJ2-7; a weak D match, TRBD1 (7 bases). Per germline, CDR1 SGHRS and CDR2 YFSETQ. CDR3 length equals 17 residues. V was shortened by 1 base and J by 5 bases, with 22 bases between the two germline ends.

This chain uses TRBV13 with TRBJ1-5, with D unclear. Germline CDR1 PRHDT, CDR2 FYEKMQ (reference sequence). The CDR3 has 16 residues. Trimming removed 5 bases at V and 0 bases at J, with 14 bases between. CDR3 sequence: CASSLGSGYSNQPQHF. As DNA, the CDR3 is TGTGCCAGCAGCCTTGGCTCGGGTTATAGCAATCAGCCCCAGCATTTT.

This chain links TRBV5-6 with TRBJ1-4; 7 nucleotides agree with TRBD1. This CDR3 is built from 15 residues. Germline assignment: CDR1 SGHDT and CDR2 YYEEEE. The junction had 5 bases not matched to a gene; V was cut back by 2 bases and J by 4 bases. This chain's CDR3 is CASSFMQGVNEKLFF. CDR3 DNA: TGTGCCAGCAGCTTTATGCAGGGGGTTAATGAAAAACTGTTTTTT.

This clone showed up just a few times. The chain uses TRBV5-4 and TRBJ1-2; D unclear. Germline assignment: CDR1 SGHNT and CDR2 YYREEE (reference sequence). Deletions cut 3 bases from V and 5 bases from J, with 14 bases between. The CDR3 consists of 14 residues. CDR3 loop: CASSSTQESYGYTF. The CDR3 region has the DNA TGTGCCAGCAGCTCCACCCAGGAAAGTTATGGCTACACCTTC.

This sequence joins TRBV20-1 and TRBJ1-2; no clear D. This CDR3 spans 12 amino acids. Trimming removed 3 bases from V and 6 bases from J, with 11 bases in between. The germline gives CDR1 DFQATT, CDR2 SNEGSKA (reference sequence). CDR3 nucleotide sequence: TGCAGTGCTAGTAATCTAGCCAATGGCTACACCTTC. Translation: CSASNLANGYTF.

V gene TRBV7-6 combines with J gene TRBJ2-1, with 9 bases identical to TRBD1. The length of the CDR3 is 14 residues. The germline V gene has CDR1 SGHVS and CDR2 FNYEAQ. V was pared by 8 bases and J by 6 bases, with 8 bases of the junction left unmatched. The chain's CDR3 is CASGRGQGINEQFF. The CDR3 bases are TGTGCCAGCGGGCGAGGACAGGGGATCAATGAGCAGTTCTTC.

This sequence joins TRBV19 and TRBJ2-1; a possible D gene is TRBD2 (6 bases). This CDR3 is built from 15 residues. V dropped 4 bases and J dropped 8 bases, with 18 bases sitting between them. The V gene's germline CDR1 is LNHDA and CDR2 SQIVND (reference sequence). The CDR3 nucleotides read TGTGCCAGTAGTAGCGGGACGCCGCGATTAGATGAGCAGTTCTTC. Amino acids: CASSSGTPRLDEQFF.

The gene calls are TRBV2 and TRBJ2-5; D is possibly TRBD1 (6 bases). V gave up 8 bases and J gave up 5 bases, with 18 bases separating them. CDR1 is SNHLY, CDR2 FYNNEI, per germline. The CDR3 consists of 14 residues. The CDR3 loop is CASLWGRLGETQYF. Written as DNA, the CDR3 is TGTGCCAGCCTTTGGGGGCGTCTCGGGGAGACCCAGTACTTC.

The chain carries TRBV7-6 and TRBJ2-1; 9 positions agree with TRBD1. Germline assignment: CDR1 SGHVS and CDR2 FNYEAQ. This CDR3 has 16 amino acids. The ends lost 5 bases at V and 3 bases at J; junction bases unmatched: 8. In DNA form, the CDR3 reads TGTGCCAGCAGCCCCAAACAGGGGGCTTACTACAATGAGCAGTTCTTC. This sequence encodes CASSPKQGAYYNEQFF.

This chain joins TRBV27 and TRBJ1-1; D possibly corresponds to TRBD1 (6 bases). The CDR3 has 18 amino acids. The germline V gene has CDR1 MNHEY and CDR2 SMNVEV (reference sequence). V dropped 2 bases and J dropped 3 bases, with 22 bases sitting between them. CDR3 region: CASSLNRWGGAEDTEAFF. In DNA, the CDR3 is TGTGCCAGCAGTTTAAACCGGTGGGGGGGCGCGGAGGACACTGAAGCTTTCTTT.

The rearrangement uses TRBV9 and TRBJ2-3, with D perhaps matching TRBD1 (5 bases). Germline loops: CDR1 SGDLS, CDR2 YYNGEE. V shed 0 bases and J shed 0 bases, with 11 bases lying between them. The CDR3 extends over 16 amino acids. Here the CDR3 reads CASSVAVTDSTDTQYF. DNA for the CDR3: TGTGCCAGCAGCGTAGCTGTGACAGATAGCACAGATACGCAGTATTTT.

This chain links TRBV10-3 with TRBJ2-3; 10 nucleotides match TRBD1. The CDR3 is made up of 15 amino acids. Germline-derived CDR1 and CDR2 are ENHRY and SYGVKD. V lost 4 bases, J lost 1 base, and 2 bases stayed unmatched. The CDR3 sequence is CAISAGQGRTDTQYF. DNA for the CDR3: TGTGCCATCAGTGCGGGACAGGGGCGCACAGATACGCAGTATTTT.

The V call is TRBV7-9, the J call TRBJ1-5; TRBD1 might be the D (6 bases). Germline V CDR1 and CDR2: SEHNR, FQNEAQ (reference sequence). Trimming removed 1 base from V and 2 bases from J, with 12 bases in between. The length of the CDR3 is 16 residues. The DNA of the CDR3 is TGTGCCAGCAGCTTAGACAGGGTAGGGGGCAATCAGCCCCAGCATTTT. This gives the protein CASSLDRVGGNQPQHF.

The rearrangement links TRBV12-3 or TRBV12-4 to TRBJ1-1, with a weak D call TRBD1 (6 bases). The CDR3 totals 13 residues. Deletions cut 6 bases from V and 4 bases from J, with 12 bases between. The CDR3 DNA follows: TGTGCCAGCAGCCCTACAGGGAGCACTGAAGCTTTCTTT. Residues: CASSPTGSTEAFF.

This clone was seen only a few times. CDR3 DNA sequence: TGTGCCAGCAGCGGGACTAGCGGGAGGGTTACTTGGACCCAGTACTTC. Encoded protein: CASSGTSGRVTWTQYF. V usage is TRBV5-6 and J usage is TRBJ2-5, with 16 bases fitting TRBD2. The CDR3 is made up of 16 amino acids. Looked up from germline, CDR1 is SGHDT and CDR2 is YYEEEE. V lost 4 bases and J lost 7; bases outside the gene matches: 7.

This chain joins TRBV5-1 and TRBJ1-2; D is unresolved. CDR1 is SGHRS and CDR2 is YFSETQ in the germline V gene. Trimming removed 0 bases from V and 4 bases from J, with 16 bases in between. The CDR3 consists of 16 residues. DNA of the CDR3: TGCGCCAGCAGCTTGGGATCCTTCGCCCGGGGCTATGGCTACACCTTC. It encodes CASSLGSFARGYGYTF. The complete variable domain, with remaining parts taken from reference TRBV5-1 and TRBJ1-2, reads KAGVTQTPRYLIKTRGQQVTLSCSPISGHRSVSWYQQTPGQGLQFLFEYFSETQRNKGNFPGRFSGRQFSNSRSEMNVSTLELGDSALYLCASSLGSFARGYGYTFGSGTRLTVV.

The V gene is TRBV30, the J gene TRBJ1-1; D perhaps matches TRBD1 (6 bases). Per germline, CDR1 GTSNPN and CDR2 SVGIG (reference sequence). The CDR3 consists of 13 residues. The V end was cut by 2 bases, the J end by 4 bases, with 11 bases between. The CDR3 DNA is TGTGCCTGGAGTCAGGGGCGAGGCACTGAAGCTTTCTTT. Protein product: CAWSQGRGTEAFF. Complete variable domain (other parts from reference TRBV30 and TRBJ1-1): SQTIHQWPATLVQPVGSPLSLECTVEGTSNPNLYWYRQAAGRGLQLLFYSVGIGQISSEVPQNLSASRPQDRQFILSSKKLLLSDSGFYLCAWSQGRGTEAFFGQGTRLTVV.

V is TRBV5-6 and J is TRBJ2-7; D gene uncertain. The CDR3 covers 13 residues. Germline V lookup: CDR1 SGHDT, CDR2 YYEEEE. The V end was cut by 4 bases, the J end by 0 bases, with 8 bases between. The CDR3 protein is CASSPPSSYEQYF. The DNA of the CDR3 is TGTGCCAGCAGCCCCCCTAGCTCCTACGAGCAGTACTTC.

The rearrangement joins TRBV7-9 to TRBJ1-1; TRBD1 agrees at 8 bases. V shed 4 bases and J 5 bases; nucleotides not matched to a gene: 3. There are 13 residues in the CDR3. Germline CDR1 reads SEHNR; CDR2 reads FQNEAQ (reference sequence). DNA for the CDR3: TGTGCCAGCAGCTCGACAGGGGCGACTGAAGCTTTCTTT. Its protein product is CASSSTGATEAFF. Full variable domain (rest looked up from reference TRBV7-9 and TRBJ1-1): DTGVSQNPRHKITKRGQNVTFRCDPISEHNRLYWYRQTLGQGPEFLTYFQNEAQLEKSRLLSDRFSAERPKGSFSTLEIQRTEQGDSAMYLCASSSTGATEAFFGQGTRLTVV.

The gene calls are TRBV7-3 and TRBJ2-3; no definite D call. The germline V gene has CDR1 SGHTA and CDR2 FQGTGA. V gave up 0 bases and J gave up 8 bases, with 18 bases separating them. The CDR3 length is 16 residues. CDR3 sequence (DNA): TGTGCCAGCAGCTTAACGCACGGAGTAGGCTCTCGTACGCAGTATTTT. Translated: CASSLTHGVGSRTQYF.

The chain links TRBV19 to TRBJ2-5, with 8 bases aligning to TRBD1. The CDR3 has 16 residues. Trimming removed 5 bases from V and 7 bases from J; junction bases left unmatched: 15. Germline CDR1 and CDR2: LNHDA and SQIVND (reference sequence). CDR3 loop: CASSFDVWGQERTQYF. In DNA, the CDR3 is TGTGCCAGTAGTTTTGATGTATGGGGACAGGAGAGGACCCAGTACTTC.

The chain has TRBV5-8 and TRBJ2-1; 7 bases match TRBD2. V lost 0 bases to trimming and J lost 5 bases; unmatched junction nucleotides: 8. This CDR3 comprises 16 residues. The germline V gene has CDR1 SGHTS and CDR2 YDEGEE. The CDR3 bases are TGTGCCAGCAGCTTGGAAGGCCTAGCGGACAACAATGAGCAGTTCTTC. As protein: CASSLEGLADNNEQFF.

CDR3 in DNA: TGTGCCAGCAGTTTGTGGACAGGGTTGACAGATACGCAGTATTTT. As protein: CASSLWTGLTDTQYF. The chain has TRBV28 and TRBJ2-3; 8 bases line up with TRBD1. Germline values: CDR1 MDHEN, CDR2 SYDVKM. Trimming took 3 bases from V and 3 from J; bases not matched to a gene: 5. The CDR3 spans 15 residues.

V is TRBV25-1 and J is TRBJ1-2, with TRBD1 identical over 7 bases. Germline-derived CDR1 and CDR2 are MGHDK and SYGVNS. V lost 0 bases, J lost 14 bases, and 6 bases stayed unmatched. The CDR3 contains 12 residues. The CDR3 DNA reads TGTGCCAGCAGTGAATATGAGGGGGCGGCAACCTTC. It yields the protein CASSEYEGAATF.

This sequence joins TRBV28 and TRBJ1-2; a possible D gene is TRBD1 (6 bases). Between the trimmed V and J ends, which lost 8 bases and 4 bases, there was a span of 17 bases. The CDR3 spans 14 residues. From germline, CDR1 is MDHEN and CDR2 SYDVKM. Here the CDR3 DNA reads TGTGCCAGCGCGGGGGCAGCCTCGGTCTATGGCTACACCTTC. Its protein product is CASAGAASVYGYTF.

The chain couples TRBV4-1 to TRBJ1-4, with D perhaps TRBD1 (5 bases). This CDR3 comprises 16 residues. The V gene's germline CDR1 is MGHRA and CDR2 YSYEKL. Trimming left V 6 bases short and J 0 bases short, with 14 bases between. Here the CDR3 reads CASSRETVSTNEKLFF. As DNA, the CDR3 is TGCGCCAGCAGTCGAGAGACAGTTTCAACTAATGAAAAACTGTTTTTT.

The chain links TRBV5-5 to TRBJ1-2, with 7 bases fitting TRBD1. The V segment lost 4 bases and the J segment 3 bases; nucleotides outside the gene matches: 3. This CDR3 spans 13 amino acids. Germline V gene data show CDR1 as SGHKS and CDR2 as YYEKEE (reference sequence). This chain's CDR3 is CASSRGLDYGYTF. DNA for the CDR3: TGTGCCAGCAGCAGGGGGCTGGACTATGGCTACACCTTC.

The chain carries TRBV29-1 and TRBJ1-1; TRBD1 is a possible D gene (5 bases). The CDR3 is 15 residues long. From germline, CDR1 is SQVTM and CDR2 ANQGSEA. With 0 bases removed from V and 3 bases from J, the gap between germline ends came to 14 bases. In nucleotides, the CDR3 is TGCAGCGTTGAAGACTCGGCAGGGTGGGACACTGAAGCTTTCTTT. It codes for CSVEDSAGWDTEAFF.